The 28 T cell receptor beta chains given below trace back to one sample, sequenced in a study of cytomegalovirus exposure and HLA in healthy donors. TCRdb's table, derived via immunoSEQ multiplex PCR, lists solely in-frame clones and lacks some. The sample lists approximately 120,000 clones, approximately 90% seen once, with about 1.9% in the top ten. Sequencing used PBMCs. The receptor set was obtained from a woman between 18 and 29 years old in good health and CMV-seronegative.

This sequence joins TRBV19 and TRBJ1-3, with TRBD1 as a possible D gene (5 bases). The CDR3 consists of 16 residues. V gave up 6 bases and J gave up 0 bases, with 15 bases separating them. The germline V gene encodes CDR1 LNHDA and CDR2 SQIVND (reference sequence). CDR3 nucleotide sequence: TGTGCCAGTAGACCTCAGGGTACTCCCTCTGGAAACACCATATATTTT. Translation: CASRPQGTPSGNTIYF.

The rearrangement joins TRBV2 to TRBJ2-5; TRBD2 matches 9 bases. The CDR3 is 15 amino acids. With 7 bases clipped from V and 4 bases from J, the junction kept 10 bases outside the gene matches. Germline V CDR1 and CDR2: SNHLY, FYNNEI. CDR3 nucleotide sequence: TGTGCCAGCACCCTTTCAGCGGGAGGACGAGAGACCCAGTACTTC. Translating gives CASTLSAGGRETQYF.

The rearrangement links TRBV5-5 to TRBJ1-1; D is undetermined. V lost 4 bases, J lost 3 bases, and 13 bases lay in between. CDR1 is SGHKS, CDR2 YYEKEE, per germline (reference sequence). This CDR3 spans 14 amino acids. CDR3 sequence: CASSQNGRDTEAFF. In DNA, the CDR3 is TGTGCCAGCAGCCAAAACGGGAGGGACACTGAAGCTTTCTTT.

A single count supports this clone. The rearrangement joins TRBV27 to TRBJ2-7; TRBD2 matches at 13 bases. Germline CDR1 MNHEY, CDR2 SMNVEV (reference sequence). The trim removed 5 bases at V and 2 bases at J, leaving 3 bases unmatched. CDR3 size: 15 residues. CDR3: CASSVTSGRTYEQYF. DNA of the CDR3: TGTGCCAGCAGTGTGACTAGCGGGAGGACCTACGAGCAGTACTTC.

The chain combines TRBV6-1 with TRBJ2-7, with D maybe TRBD1 (6 bases). The CDR3 is 16 amino acids. Trimming removed 1 base at V and 3 bases at J, with 16 bases between. Per the germline V gene, CDR1 is MNHNS and CDR2 is SASEGT. The CDR3 DNA is TGTGCCAGCAGTGAAGGCAGGGGATGGACCTTCTACGAGCAGTACTTC. It is translated as CASSEGRGWTFYEQYF.

This chain connects TRBV29-1 to TRBJ2-7; a possible D gene is TRBD1 (6 bases). In germline, CDR1 is SQVTM, CDR2 ANQGSEA. Between the trimmed V and J ends, which lost 0 bases and 3 bases, there was a span of 12 bases. CDR3 length equals 14 residues. The DNA for the CDR3 is TGCAGCGTTGAAGAGAGGTCAGGGGACTACGAGCAGTACTTC. Translation gives CSVEERSGDYEQYF.

The rearrangement uses TRBV6-5 and TRBJ2-1, with TRBD1 as a possible D gene (6 bases). The CDR3 has 14 amino acids. V dropped 4 bases and J dropped 10 bases, with 17 bases sitting between them. CDR1 and CDR2 from the germline V gene are MNHEY and SVGAGI. The CDR3 sequence: CASSSHLIQGEQFF. The DNA for the CDR3 is TGTGCCAGCAGTTCTCACCTTATACAGGGAGAGCAGTTCTTC.

The gene calls are TRBV4-2 and TRBJ2-2; TRBD2 agrees at 8 bases. The CDR3 consists of 15 residues. Trimming cost V 0 bases and J 3 bases; bases outside gene matches: 0. Per germline, CDR1 LGHNA and CDR2 YNFKEQ. The CDR3 DNA sequence: TGTGCCAGCAGCCAAGAACTAGCGGACACCGGGGAGCTGTTTTTT. This encodes CASSQELADTGELFF.

The chain recombines TRBV7-9 with TRBJ2-7; D possibly corresponds to TRBD1 (5 bases). Trimming pared 4 bases from V and 0 bases from J, leaving 10 bases between. The CDR3 totals 14 residues. The germline gives CDR1 SEHNR, CDR2 FQNEAQ (reference sequence). The CDR3 here is CASSSQGNSYEQYF. As DNA, the CDR3 is TGTGCCAGCAGCTCCCAGGGCAACTCCTACGAGCAGTACTTC.

The rearrangement links TRBV6-1 to TRBJ1-1; D ambiguous. This CDR3 comprises 14 residues. V shed 1 base and J shed 9 bases, with 15 bases lying between them. In germline, CDR1 is MNHNS, CDR2 SASEGT. CDR3 residues: CASSEVGRITKAFF. DNA for the CDR3: TGTGCCAGCAGTGAAGTGGGGAGGATTACTAAAGCTTTCTTT.

This chain uses TRBV4-3 with TRBJ2-2; 7 nucleotides match TRBD2. The CDR3 is 15 residues long. The V gene's germline CDR1 is LGHNA and CDR2 YSLEER. V was clipped by 4 bases and J by 0 bases; unmatched bases: 2. The CDR3 nucleotides read TGCGCCAGCAGCCCTGGACTAGCGAACACCGGGGAGCTGTTTTTT. Amino acids: CASSPGLANTGELFF.

J is TRBJ1-1 and V is TRBV2; 11 bases match TRBD1. This CDR3 spans 13 amino acids. Unmatched junction bases numbered 2, after V lost 7 bases and J lost 4 bases. Germline V gene lookup returns CDR1 SNHLY and CDR2 FYNNEI. CDR3 amino acids: CASTGQGGTEAFF. The CDR3 DNA is TGTGCCAGCACGGGACAGGGGGGCACTGAAGCTTTCTTT.

The chain employs TRBV11-3 and TRBJ2-1; TRBD1 might be the D (6 bases). Germline V gene lookup returns CDR1 SGHNT and CDR2 YENEEA. Deletions cut 1 base from V and 7 bases from J, with 11 bases between. This CDR3 spans 14 amino acids. The CDR3 DNA follows: TGTGCCAGCAGCTTAGGGGGGCAGGGGAATGAGCAGTTCTTC. Its translation: CASSLGGQGNEQFF.

This chain joins TRBV11-2 and TRBJ2-1; 13 bases align to TRBD2. The CDR3 totals 13 residues. V dropped 2 bases and J dropped 14; count of bases not matched to a gene: 3. The germline V gene encodes CDR1 SGHAT and CDR2 FQNNGV. The CDR3: CASSLTSGGAEFF. The CDR3 bases are TGTGCCAGCAGCTTAACTAGCGGGGGGGCCGAGTTCTTC.

The chain recombines TRBV9 with TRBJ2-2; D perhaps matches TRBD1 (5 bases). This CDR3 contains 15 residues. Germline loops: CDR1 SGDLS, CDR2 YYNGEE. V was cut by 0 bases and J by 4 bases, with 10 bases left in between. Here the CDR3 DNA reads TGTGCCAGCAGCGTAGCAGGGCTTGGCACCGGGGAGCTGTTTTTT. This sequence encodes CASSVAGLGTGELFF.

This clone showed up just a few times. Relative to the germline gene, one junction end is altered; a read error may explain this. The CDR3 sequence: CASSIPGGMGLF. The CDR3 DNA reads TGTGCCAGTAGTATCCCCGGCGGGATGGGACTCTTC. The rearrangement uses TRBV19 and TRBJ1-2, with D possibly being TRBD1 (5 bases). Germline values: CDR1 LNHDA, CDR2 SQIVND (reference sequence). The CDR3 is made up of 12 amino acids.

The chain uses TRBV27 and TRBJ2-2; D might be TRBD1 (6 bases). V was pared by 2 bases and J by 6 bases, with 16 bases between. CDR3 length: 16 amino acids. Germline V lookup: CDR1 MNHEY, CDR2 SMNVEV (reference sequence). The CDR3 bases are TGTGCCAGCAGTTTAGAATCCGGGACACCGCCCGGGGAGCTGTTTTTT. Its translation: CASSLESGTPPGELFF.

V and J are TRBV6-4 and TRBJ1-6; 11 bases are a match to TRBD1. Germline V gene data show CDR1 as MRHNA and CDR2 as SNTAGT. The ends lost 6 bases at V and 10 bases at J; junction bases unmatched: 8. CDR3 size: 15 residues. CDR3 protein: CASSRWTGGNSPLHF. CDR3 in DNA: TGTGCCAGCAGCCGATGGACAGGGGGCAACTCACCCCTCCACTTT.

The V call is TRBV18, the J call TRBJ1-5; D not resolved. Germline lookup yields CDR1 KGHSH and CDR2 LQKENI. The CDR3 extends over 17 amino acids. With 5 bases removed from V and 4 bases from J, the gap between germline ends came to 21 bases. CDR3 sequence (DNA): TGTGCCAGCTCATCTGCTACCGTCACGGGTACTAATCAGCCCCAGCATTTT. Translating gives CASSSATVTGTNQPQHF. The whole variable domain, filled in from reference TRBV18 and TRBJ1-5, reads NAGVMQNPRHLVRRRGQEARLRCSPMKGHSHVYWYRQLPEEGLKFMVYLQKENIIDESGMPKERFSAEFPKEGPSILRIQQVVRGDSAAYFCASSSATVTGTNQPQHFGDGTRLSIL.

This clone has just one count. The CDR3 DNA is TGTGCCAGCAGCTTCACTACAGGGGCAGGCACTGAAGCTTTCTTT. It yields the protein CASSFTTGAGTEAFF. The chain recombines TRBV7-2 with TRBJ1-1, with 7 bases fitting TRBD1. The V and J ends lost 3 bases and 4 bases, in that order; junction bases with no gene match: 8. CDR1 SGHTA and CDR2 FQGNSA come from the germline V gene. The CDR3 is 15 residues long.

The rearrangement joins TRBV5-1 to TRBJ2-1; the D gene is possibly TRBD1 (5 bases). The V gene's germline CDR1 is SGHRS and CDR2 YFSETQ. Trimming took 4 bases from V and 1 from J, leaving 15 bases between them. The CDR3 length is 16 residues. CDR3 region: CASSRKSAGSYNEQFF. The CDR3 coding sequence is TGCGCCAGCAGCAGAAAAAGCGCAGGGTCCTACAATGAGCAGTTCTTC.

CDR3 DNA sequence: TGTGCCAGTATCAGGAGGGGGCTGAACACTGAAGCTTTCTTT. Translated, it gives CASIRRGLNTEAFF. The chain carries TRBV19 and TRBJ1-1, with 7 bases identical to TRBD1. V trimming: 7 bases; J trimming: 0 bases; junction bases outside the gene matches: 5. The CDR3 loop spans 14 amino acids. CDR1 is LNHDA and CDR2 is SQIVND in the germline V gene (reference sequence).

This clone was found many times. The CDR3 coding sequence is TGTGCCAGCAGACCCCAGGGGGAAAGCTATGGCTACACCTTC. The encoded protein is CASRPQGESYGYTF. The chain couples TRBV6-1 to TRBJ1-2; 7 positions agree with TRBD1. Unmatched junction bases numbered 8, after V lost 6 bases and J lost 4 bases. The CDR3 loop spans 14 amino acids. Germline V lookup: CDR1 MNHNS, CDR2 SASEGT.

This clone has more than one count but fewer than ten. The CDR3: CASSLGRTGELFF. The CDR3, as DNA: TGTGCCAGCAGTTTAGGGCGCACCGGGGAGCTGTTTTTT. The chain is built from TRBV27 and TRBJ2-2; no clear D. The CDR3 loop spans 13 amino acids. CDR1 and CDR2 (germline): MNHEY, SMNVEV (reference sequence). The V and J ends lost 2 bases and 4 bases respectively, with 5 bases between them.

This chain connects TRBV11-3 to TRBJ1-1, with unresolved D. Germline CDR1 reads SGHNT; CDR2 reads YENEEA. CDR3 length: 13 amino acids. V dropped 8 bases and J dropped 0 bases, with 10 bases sitting between them. CDR3 protein: CASARGMNTEAFF. CDR3 coding DNA: TGTGCCAGCGCCCGCGGTATGAACACTGAAGCTTTCTTT.

Notes on this clone: Other nucleotide sequences from this sample produce the same CDR3. V gene TRBV7-2 combines with J gene TRBJ1-1; unclear D gene. From germline, CDR1 is SGHTA and CDR2 FQGNSA. The CDR3 spans 13 residues. V lost 3 bases and J lost 1, with 6 bases in between. The CDR3 loop reads CASSLSGNTEAFF. As DNA, the CDR3 is TGTGCCAGCAGCTTGTCAGGGAACACTGAAGCTTTCTTT.

The sample holds a few counts of this clone. This chain links TRBV4-3 with TRBJ1-5, with a possible D match to TRBD1 (5 bases). V shed 0 bases and J shed 4 bases, with 10 bases lying between them. The CDR3 consists of 15 residues. Germline V gives CDR1 LGHNA, CDR2 YSLEER. The CDR3 region has the DNA TGCGCCAGCAGCCAAGATTTTCGGGGGAATCAGCCCCAGCATTTT. This codes for CASSQDFRGNQPQHF.

This chain uses TRBV5-6 with TRBJ1-5; 7 positions match TRBD1. Trimming cost V 4 bases and J 7 bases; bases outside gene matches: 8. Germline values: CDR1 SGHDT, CDR2 YYEEEE. This CDR3 spans 14 amino acids. The CDR3 DNA reads as TGTGCCAGCAGCACCGTCCTACAGGGGCAGCCCCAGCATTTT. Its protein product is CASSTVLQGQPQHF.